Listed here are 5 T cell receptor beta chains from one sample, sequenced in a study of blood T cell repertoires in COVID-19. Assay: immunoSEQ multiplex PCR; the TCRdb copy retains only in-frame clones and omits some. The sample carries approximately 300,000 clones, around 85% recorded once. The specimen sequenced was PBMCs or T cells enriched from blood (not recorded which). The receptor source for this set is a woman in her thirties who had been exposed to COVID-19.

This chain uses TRBV10-2 with TRBJ1-3; unclear D gene. Germline V lookup: CDR1 WSHSY, CDR2 SAAADI. V lost 4 bases and J 0 bases, leaving 13 bases between the germline ends. CDR3 length: 16 amino acids. The DNA for the CDR3 is TGCGCCAGCAGTGTGAAGCATCCTGACTCTGGAAACACCATATATTTT. Its translation: CASSVKHPDSGNTIYF.

V usage is TRBV6-5 and J usage is TRBJ2-7, with 7 bases identical to TRBD1. With 8 bases clipped from V and 5 bases from J, the junction kept 9 bases outside the gene matches. The V gene's germline CDR1 is MNHEY and CDR2 SVGAGI. This CDR3 region has 13 residues. The CDR3 protein is CASSGTVLDEQYF. The DNA of the CDR3 is TGTGCCAGCTCCGGGACAGTTCTTGACGAGCAGTACTTC.

The rearrangement links TRBV28 to TRBJ1-3; 8 bases are shared with TRBD1. The CDR3 has 14 amino acids. The V gene's germline CDR1 is MDHEN and CDR2 SYDVKM. V was clipped by 5 bases and J by 6 bases; unmatched bases: 6. The CDR3 DNA sequence: TGTGCCAGCAGTCAGACAGGGGCGGTAAACACCATATATTTT. Amino acids: CASSQTGAVNTIYF.

This chain links TRBV19 with TRBJ1-1, with D unclear. CDR1 and CDR2 from the germline V gene are LNHDA and SQIVND (reference sequence). This CDR3 region has 12 residues. V was cut by 9 bases and J by 7 bases, with 15 bases left in between. For the CDR3, the DNA is TGTGCCAGCGGAGGGCGTGGAGGTGAAGCTTTCTTT. Encoded protein: CASGGRGGEAFF.

This clone was detected only once. The V call is TRBV18, the J call TRBJ1-1; 8 positions agree with TRBD1. CDR3 length equals 13 residues. V dropped 4 bases and J dropped 4; count of bases not matched to a gene: 2. Germline CDR1 and CDR2: KGHSH and LQKENI. The CDR3 sequence is CASSRTGSTEAFF. The CDR3 nucleotides read TGTGCCAGCTCACGGACAGGGTCCACTGAAGCTTTCTTT. The variable domain in full, with the rest retrieved from reference TRBV18 and TRBJ1-1, is NAGVMQNPRHLVRRRGQEARLRCSPMKGHSHVYWYRQLPEEGLKFMVYLQKENIIDESGMPKERFSAEFPKEGPSILRIQQVVRGDSAAYFCASSRTGSTEAFFGQGTRLTVV.